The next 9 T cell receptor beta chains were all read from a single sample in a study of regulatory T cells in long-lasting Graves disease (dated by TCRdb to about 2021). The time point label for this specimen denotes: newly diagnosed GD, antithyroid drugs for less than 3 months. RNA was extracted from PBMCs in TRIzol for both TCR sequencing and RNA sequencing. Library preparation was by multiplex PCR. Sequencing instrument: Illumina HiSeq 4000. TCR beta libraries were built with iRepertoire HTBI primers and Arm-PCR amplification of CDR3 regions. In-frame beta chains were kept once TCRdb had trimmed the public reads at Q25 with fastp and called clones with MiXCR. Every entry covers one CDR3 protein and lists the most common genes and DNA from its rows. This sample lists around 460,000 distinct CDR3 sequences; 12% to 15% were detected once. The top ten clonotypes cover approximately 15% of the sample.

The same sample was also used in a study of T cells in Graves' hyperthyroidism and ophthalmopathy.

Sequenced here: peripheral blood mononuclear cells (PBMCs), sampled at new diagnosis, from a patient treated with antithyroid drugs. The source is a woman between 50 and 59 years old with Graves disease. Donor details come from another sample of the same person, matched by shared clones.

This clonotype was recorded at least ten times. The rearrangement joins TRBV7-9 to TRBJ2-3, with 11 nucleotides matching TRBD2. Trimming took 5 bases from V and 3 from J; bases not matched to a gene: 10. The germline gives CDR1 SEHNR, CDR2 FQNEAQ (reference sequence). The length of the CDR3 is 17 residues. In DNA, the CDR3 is TGTGCCAGCAGCCCGGCTAGCGGGAGGAGGAGGACAGATACGCAGTATTTT. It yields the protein CASSPASGRRRTDTQYF.

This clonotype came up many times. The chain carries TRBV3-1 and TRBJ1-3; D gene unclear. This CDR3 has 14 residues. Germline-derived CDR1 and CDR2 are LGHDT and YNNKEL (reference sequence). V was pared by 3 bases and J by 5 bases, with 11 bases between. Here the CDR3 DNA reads TGTGCCAGCAGCCAGGGGAGATCCCGAAACACCATATATTTT. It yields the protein CASSQGRSRNTIYF.

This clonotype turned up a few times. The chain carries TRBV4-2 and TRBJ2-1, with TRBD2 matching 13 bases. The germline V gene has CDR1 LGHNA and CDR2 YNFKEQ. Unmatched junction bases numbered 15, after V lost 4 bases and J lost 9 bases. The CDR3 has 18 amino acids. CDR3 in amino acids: CASSPEQGTSGKGSEQFF. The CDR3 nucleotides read TGTGCCAGCAGCCCGGAACAGGGGACTAGCGGGAAGGGGAGTGAGCAGTTCTTC.

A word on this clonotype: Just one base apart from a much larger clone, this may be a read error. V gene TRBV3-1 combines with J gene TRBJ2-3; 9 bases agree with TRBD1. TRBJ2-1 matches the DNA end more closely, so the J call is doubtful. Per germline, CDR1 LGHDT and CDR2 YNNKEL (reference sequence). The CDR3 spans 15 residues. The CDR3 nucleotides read TGTGCCAGCAGCCCCGGACAGGGGTTTGCAGAGACCCAGTTCTTC. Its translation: CASSPGQGFAETQFF.

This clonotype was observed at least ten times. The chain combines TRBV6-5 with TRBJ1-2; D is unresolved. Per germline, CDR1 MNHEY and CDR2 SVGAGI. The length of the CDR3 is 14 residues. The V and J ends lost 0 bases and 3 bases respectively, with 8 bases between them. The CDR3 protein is CASSYSRRDYGYTF. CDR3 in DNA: TGTGCCAGCAGTTACTCGAGGAGGGACTATGGCTACACCTTC.

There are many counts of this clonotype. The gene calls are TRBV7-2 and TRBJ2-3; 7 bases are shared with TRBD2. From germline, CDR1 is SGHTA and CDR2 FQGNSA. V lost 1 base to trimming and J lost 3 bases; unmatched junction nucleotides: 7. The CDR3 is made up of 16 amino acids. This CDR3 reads CASSLGDYRETDTQYF. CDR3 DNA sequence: TGTGCCAGCAGCTTAGGGGACTATCGGGAAACAGATACGCAGTATTTT.

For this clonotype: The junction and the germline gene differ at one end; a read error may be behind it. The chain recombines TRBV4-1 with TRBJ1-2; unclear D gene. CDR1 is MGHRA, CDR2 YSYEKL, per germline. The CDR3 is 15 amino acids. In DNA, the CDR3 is TGCGCCAACAGCCAAGTCACCGGGATTGGCTATGGCTACACCTTC. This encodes CANSQVTGIGYGYTF.

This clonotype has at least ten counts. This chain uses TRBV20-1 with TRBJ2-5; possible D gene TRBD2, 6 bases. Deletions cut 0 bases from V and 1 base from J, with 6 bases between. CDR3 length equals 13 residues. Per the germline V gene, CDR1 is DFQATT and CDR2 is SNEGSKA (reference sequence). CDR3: CSARDGGQETQYF. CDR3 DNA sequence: TGCAGTGCTAGAGACGGGGGCCAAGAGACCCAGTACTTC.

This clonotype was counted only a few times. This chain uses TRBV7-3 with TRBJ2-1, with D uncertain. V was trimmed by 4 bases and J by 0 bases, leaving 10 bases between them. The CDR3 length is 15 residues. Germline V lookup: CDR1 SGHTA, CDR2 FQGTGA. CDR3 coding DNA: TGTGCCAGCAGCTCACACAAGAGCTCCTACAATGAGCAGTTCTTC. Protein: CASSSHKSSYNEQFF.